This passage covers 6 T cell receptor beta chains from one sample sequenced in a study of Ad26.COV2.S vaccination and SARS-CoV-2 variants. Profiling relied on immunoSEQ multiplex PCR, and the TCRdb table lists in-frame clones only, not all of them. The sample lists some 190,000 clones; around 88% were seen once. Sequenced material: peripheral blood, taken after recovery from COVID-19. The receptors derive from a human donor who had recovered from COVID-19.

This clone appeared once. The chain is built from TRBV5-6 and TRBJ1-3, with 8 bases lining up with TRBD1. In germline, CDR1 is SGHDT, CDR2 YYEEEE. After removal of 8 bases from V and 8 bases from J, the junction contained 12 bases not matched to a gene. The CDR3 covers 14 residues. The CDR3 DNA follows: TGTGCCAGAATCAGGGGACAGGCAGTAGACACCATATATTTT. Translating gives CARIRGQAVDTIYF.

J is TRBJ2-7 and V is TRBV28; maybe TRBD2 (7 bases). With 4 bases removed from V and 6 bases from J, the gap between germline ends came to 16 bases. CDR1 MDHEN and CDR2 SYDVKM come from the germline V gene. The length of the CDR3 is 14 residues. The CDR3 protein is CASSWGGGVSEQYF. The DNA of the CDR3 is TGTGCCAGCAGTTGGGGAGGGGGAGTTAGCGAGCAGTACTTC.

The J gene is TRBJ1-2, the V gene TRBV6-1; 8 bases fit TRBD1. Germline CDR1 MNHNS, CDR2 SASEGT. The V and J ends lost 0 bases and 4 bases, in that order; junction bases with no gene match: 10. The CDR3 loop spans 17 amino acids. CDR3 DNA sequence: TGTGCCAGCAGTGAAGCGGTAGGCCAGGGGGCTGGCTATGGCTACACCTTC. Translation: CASSEAVGQGAGYGYTF.

This chain connects TRBV20-1 to TRBJ2-1, with TRBD2 identical over 8 bases. CDR1 and CDR2 (germline): DFQATT, SNEGSKA (reference sequence). CDR3 size: 15 residues. V was pared by 3 bases and J by 7 bases, with 11 bases of the junction left unmatched. The chain's CDR3 is CSASQAGVVGNEQFF. The CDR3 bases are TGCAGTGCTAGTCAAGCGGGAGTGGTTGGGAATGAGCAGTTCTTC.

The chain uses TRBV20-1 and TRBJ2-5; possibly TRBD1 for D (6 bases). CDR1 and CDR2 (germline): DFQATT, SNEGSKA (reference sequence). V was trimmed by 3 bases and J by 7 bases, leaving 12 bases between them. The CDR3 is made up of 12 amino acids. The CDR3 region has the DNA TGCAGTGCTAGTTGGGGGCCGGGGACCCAGTACTTC. It specifies CSASWGPGTQYF.

J is TRBJ2-5 and V is TRBV7-8; TRBD2 matches 10 bases. CDR3 size: 16 residues. Losses at the gene ends were 1 base for V and 5 bases for J; bases not matched to a gene: 7. Germline lookup yields CDR1 SGHVS and CDR2 FQNEAQ. CDR3 in amino acids: CASSLESLAGVETQYF. CDR3 DNA sequence: TGTGCCAGCAGCTTAGAGAGCCTAGCGGGAGTGGAGACCCAGTACTTC.